These 3 T cell receptor beta chains originate from one sample sequenced in a study of lymphopenia after photon versus proton radiotherapy. The protocol was immunoSEQ multiplex PCR, while the TCRdb copy is restricted to in-frame clones and leaves out a portion. The sample consists of about 70,000 clones, 85% to 95% of them appearing once. This specimen was peripheral blood, taken from a patient treated with photon-based radiotherapy. These receptor sequences come from a woman in her thirties or forties with cholangiocarcinoma.

The genes are TRBV11-2 and TRBJ2-7; 8 bases agree with TRBD2. After removal of 1 base from V and 3 bases from J, the junction contained 5 bases not matched to a gene. This CDR3 spans 15 amino acids. Germline V gene sequence: CDR1 SGHAT, CDR2 FQNNGV. CDR3 sequence (DNA): TGTGCCAGCAGCTTAGCCGGGACTAGAAACTACGAGCAGTACTTC. Protein: CASSLAGTRNYEQYF.

This chain uses TRBV5-6 with TRBJ2-7; D is unresolved. This CDR3 comprises 13 residues. Germline assignment: CDR1 SGHDT and CDR2 YYEEEE. V dropped 2 bases and J dropped 2 bases, with 8 bases sitting between them. The CDR3 DNA reads TGTGCCAGCAGCTTTCCCCTCACCTACGAGCAGTACTTC. It specifies CASSFPLTYEQYF.

This clone has just one count. The rearrangement uses TRBV19 and TRBJ2-2, with TRBD1 matching over 7 bases. The CDR3 contains 15 residues. After removal of 6 bases from V and 2 bases from J, the junction contained 6 bases not matched to a gene. From germline, CDR1 is LNHDA and CDR2 SQIVND (reference sequence). CDR3 in amino acids: CASRPGTVNTGELFF. Written as DNA, the CDR3 is TGTGCCAGTAGACCCGGGACAGTTAACACCGGGGAGCTGTTTTTT.